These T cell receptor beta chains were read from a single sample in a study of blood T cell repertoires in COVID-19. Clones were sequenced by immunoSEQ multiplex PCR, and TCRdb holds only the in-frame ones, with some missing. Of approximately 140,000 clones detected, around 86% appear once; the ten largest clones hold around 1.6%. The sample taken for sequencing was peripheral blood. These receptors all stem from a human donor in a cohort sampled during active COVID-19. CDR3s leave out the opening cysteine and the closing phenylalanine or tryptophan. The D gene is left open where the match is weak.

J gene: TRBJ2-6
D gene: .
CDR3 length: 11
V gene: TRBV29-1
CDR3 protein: SVESSGANVLT

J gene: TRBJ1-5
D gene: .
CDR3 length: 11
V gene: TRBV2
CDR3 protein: ASRQGSNQPQH

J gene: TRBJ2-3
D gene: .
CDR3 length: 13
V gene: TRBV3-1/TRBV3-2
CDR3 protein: ASSQAVATADTQY

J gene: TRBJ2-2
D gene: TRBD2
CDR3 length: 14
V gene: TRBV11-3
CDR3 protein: ASSRGLAGRSGELF

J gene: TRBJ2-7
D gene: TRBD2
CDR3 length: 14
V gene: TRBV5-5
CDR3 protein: ASSLRASGRAYEQY

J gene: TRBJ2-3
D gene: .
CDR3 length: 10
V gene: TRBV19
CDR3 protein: ASSPPGDTQY

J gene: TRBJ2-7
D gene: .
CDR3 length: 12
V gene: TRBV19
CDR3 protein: ASSTGDFSYEQY

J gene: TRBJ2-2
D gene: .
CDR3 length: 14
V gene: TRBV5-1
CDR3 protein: ASSPSPTANTGELF

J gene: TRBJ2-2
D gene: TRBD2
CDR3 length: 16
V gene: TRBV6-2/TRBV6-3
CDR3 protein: ASSWSSGRDRNTGELF

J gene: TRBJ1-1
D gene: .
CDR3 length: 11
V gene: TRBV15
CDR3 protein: ATTGQQNTEAF

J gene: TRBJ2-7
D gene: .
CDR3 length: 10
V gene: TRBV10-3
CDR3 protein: AISGSGYEQY

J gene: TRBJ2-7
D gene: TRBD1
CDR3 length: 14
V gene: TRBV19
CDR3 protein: ASSIGGQGAGSEQY

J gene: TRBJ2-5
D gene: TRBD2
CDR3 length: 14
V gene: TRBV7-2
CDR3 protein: ASSLGPSGAQETQY

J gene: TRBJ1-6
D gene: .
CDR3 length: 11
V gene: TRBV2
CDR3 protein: ASKGTPNSPLH

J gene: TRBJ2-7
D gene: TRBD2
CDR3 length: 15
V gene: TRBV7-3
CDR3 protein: ASTPHPQREGGEEQY

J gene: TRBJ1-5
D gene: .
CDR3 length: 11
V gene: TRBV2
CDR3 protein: ASKQFTGGPQH

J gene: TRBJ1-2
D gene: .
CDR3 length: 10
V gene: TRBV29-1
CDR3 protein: SVEIPPYGYT

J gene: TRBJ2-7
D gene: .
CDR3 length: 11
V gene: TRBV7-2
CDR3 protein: ASSPRTDYEQY

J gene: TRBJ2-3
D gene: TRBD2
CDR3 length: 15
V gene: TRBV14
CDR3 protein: ASSPWTSGGSTDTQY

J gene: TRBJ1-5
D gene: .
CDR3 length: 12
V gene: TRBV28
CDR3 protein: ASTPPAPRQPQH

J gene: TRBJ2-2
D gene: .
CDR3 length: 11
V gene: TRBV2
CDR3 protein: ASSVRTARELF

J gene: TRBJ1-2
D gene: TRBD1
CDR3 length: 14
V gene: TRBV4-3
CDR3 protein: ASSPRTGLPLGGYT

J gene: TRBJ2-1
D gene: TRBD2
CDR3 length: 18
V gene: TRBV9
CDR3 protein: ASSATAGLAGGPENNEQF

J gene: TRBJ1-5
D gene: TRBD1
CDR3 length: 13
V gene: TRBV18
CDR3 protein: ASSPQTGGNQPQH

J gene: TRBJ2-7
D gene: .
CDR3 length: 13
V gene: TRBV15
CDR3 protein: ATSRDGNSFGEQY

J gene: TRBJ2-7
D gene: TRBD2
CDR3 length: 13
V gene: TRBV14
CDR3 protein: ASSLLAGASYEQY

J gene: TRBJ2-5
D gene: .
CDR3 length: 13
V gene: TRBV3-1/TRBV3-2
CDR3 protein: ASSQDTGNQETQY

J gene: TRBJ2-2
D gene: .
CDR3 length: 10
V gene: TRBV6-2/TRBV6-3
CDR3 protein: ASSPRGGELF

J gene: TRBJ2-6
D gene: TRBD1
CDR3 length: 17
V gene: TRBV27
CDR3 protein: ASSLYFVGTGTGANVLT

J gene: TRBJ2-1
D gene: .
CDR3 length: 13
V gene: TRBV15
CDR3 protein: ATSRDIRGYNEQF

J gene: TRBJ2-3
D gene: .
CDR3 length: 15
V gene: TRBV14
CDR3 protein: ASSQGLVPWTTDTQY

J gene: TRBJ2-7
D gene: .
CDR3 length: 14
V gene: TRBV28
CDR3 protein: ASSSAFTVAADEQY

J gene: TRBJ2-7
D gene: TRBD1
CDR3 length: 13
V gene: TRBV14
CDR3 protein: ASRLRTGRYYEQY

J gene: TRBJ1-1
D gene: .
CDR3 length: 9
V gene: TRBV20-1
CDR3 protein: SARRETEAF

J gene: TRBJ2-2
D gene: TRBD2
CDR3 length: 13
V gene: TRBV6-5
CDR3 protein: ASTRTSGNTGELF

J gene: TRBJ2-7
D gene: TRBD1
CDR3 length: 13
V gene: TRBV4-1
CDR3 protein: ASSLTEGQGYEQY

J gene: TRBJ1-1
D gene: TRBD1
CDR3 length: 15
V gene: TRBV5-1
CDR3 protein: ASSLGTSTGLGTEAF

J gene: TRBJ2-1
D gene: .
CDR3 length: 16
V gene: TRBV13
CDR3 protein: ASSQLPGTPGSYNEQF

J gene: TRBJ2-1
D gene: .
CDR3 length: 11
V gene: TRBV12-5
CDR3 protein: ASGPSGYNEQF

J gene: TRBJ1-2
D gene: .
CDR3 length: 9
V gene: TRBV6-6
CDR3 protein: ASTRGDGYT

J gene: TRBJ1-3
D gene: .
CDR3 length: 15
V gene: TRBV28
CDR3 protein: ASSPARTGIAGNTIY

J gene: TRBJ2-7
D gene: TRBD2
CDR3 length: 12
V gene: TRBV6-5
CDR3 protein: ASSPRDYNYEQY

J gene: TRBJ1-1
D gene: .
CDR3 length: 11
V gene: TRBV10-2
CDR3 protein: ASSESRNTEAF

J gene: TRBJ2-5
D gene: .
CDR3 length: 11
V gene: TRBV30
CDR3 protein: AWSPMGGETQY

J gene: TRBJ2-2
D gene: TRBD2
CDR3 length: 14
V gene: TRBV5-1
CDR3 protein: ASSFLAGGPSGELF

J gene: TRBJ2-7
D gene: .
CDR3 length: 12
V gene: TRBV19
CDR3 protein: ASSIGAPRYEQY

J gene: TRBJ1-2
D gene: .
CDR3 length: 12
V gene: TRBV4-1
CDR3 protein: ASSRQSSNYGYT